Presented here are 5 T cell receptor beta chains from one specimen sequenced in a study of CD8 T cells in Susac syndrome. cDNA came from around 0.5 to 1 ug RNA primed by random hexamers. TCRdb reprocessed the immunoSEQ multiplex PCR reads via MiXCR and lists one record per CDR3 protein. Among about 280,000 distinct CDR3 sequences listed, roughly 81% were seen once. Material for sequencing was CD8+ T cells from PBMCs. These receptors were collected from a human donor with multiple sclerosis.

The V and J genes are TRBV25-1 and TRBJ1-5; D call uncertain. The CDR3 runs to 14 residues. V shed 3 bases and J shed 0 bases, with 6 bases lying between them. CDR1 and CDR2 from the germline V gene are MGHDK and SYGVNS. Here the CDR3 DNA reads TGTGCCAGCAGTGAGATAGATAGCAATCAGCCCCAGCATTTT. Translation gives CASSEIDSNQPQHF.

The chain couples TRBV7-9 to TRBJ1-1, with D uncertain. V gave up 5 bases and J gave up 5 bases, with 18 bases separating them. Per the germline V gene, CDR1 is SEHNR and CDR2 is FQNEAQ (reference sequence). This CDR3 has 15 amino acids. DNA for the CDR3: TGTGCCAGCAGCCTCAATGACCCCGCGGGGACTGAAGCTTTCTTT. This codes for CASSLNDPAGTEAFF.

The chain uses TRBV28 and TRBJ1-5; tentatively, D is TRBD1 (6 bases). The length of the CDR3 is 15 residues. Germline CDR1 reads MDHEN; CDR2 reads SYDVKM. The germline V and J ends were trimmed by 2 bases and 7 bases, with 15 bases remaining between them. CDR3 nucleotides: TGTGCCAGCAGTTTACTAAGGGACATTAGGCAGCCCCAGCATTTT. This encodes CASSLLRDIRQPQHF.

DNA for the CDR3: TGTGCCAGCAGGAGGGGGTCGAACACTGAAGCTTTCTTT. It yields the protein CASRRGSNTEAFF. The genes are TRBV27 and TRBJ1-1; the D gene is possibly TRBD1 (6 bases). The ends were cut back, 6 bases at V and 1 base at J, with 9 bases in the middle. CDR3 length: 13 residues. Germline V gene lookup returns CDR1 MNHEY and CDR2 SMNVEV (reference sequence).

The rearrangement links TRBV6-4 to TRBJ2-4; perhaps TRBD1 as D (5 bases). The CDR3 loop spans 14 amino acids. Trimming took 2 bases from V and 6 from J, leaving 11 bases between them. The germline CDR1 and CDR2 sequences are MRHNA and SNTAGT. The CDR3 is CASSDAQGSNIQYF. The CDR3 coding sequence is TGTGCCAGCAGTGACGCGCAGGGCTCAAACATTCAGTACTTC.